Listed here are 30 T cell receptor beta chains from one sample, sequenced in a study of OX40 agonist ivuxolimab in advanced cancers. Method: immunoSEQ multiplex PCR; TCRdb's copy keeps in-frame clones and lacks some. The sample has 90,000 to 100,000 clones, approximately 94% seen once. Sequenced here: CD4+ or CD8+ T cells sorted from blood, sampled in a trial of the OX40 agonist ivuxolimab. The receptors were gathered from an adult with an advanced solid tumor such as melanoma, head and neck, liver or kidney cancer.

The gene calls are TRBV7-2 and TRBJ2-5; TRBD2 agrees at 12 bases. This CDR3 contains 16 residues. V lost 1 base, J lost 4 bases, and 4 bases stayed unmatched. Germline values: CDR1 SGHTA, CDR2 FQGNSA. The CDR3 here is CASSLVSSGRGETQYF. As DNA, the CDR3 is TGTGCCAGCAGCTTAGTGTCTAGCGGGAGGGGAGAGACCCAGTACTTC.

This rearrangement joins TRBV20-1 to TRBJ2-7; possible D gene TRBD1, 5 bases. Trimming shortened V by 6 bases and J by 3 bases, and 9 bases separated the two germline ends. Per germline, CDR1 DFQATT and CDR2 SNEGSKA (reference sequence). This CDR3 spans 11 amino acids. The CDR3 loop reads CSAVQGYEQYF. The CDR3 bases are TGCAGTGCGGTCCAGGGCTACGAGCAGTACTTC.

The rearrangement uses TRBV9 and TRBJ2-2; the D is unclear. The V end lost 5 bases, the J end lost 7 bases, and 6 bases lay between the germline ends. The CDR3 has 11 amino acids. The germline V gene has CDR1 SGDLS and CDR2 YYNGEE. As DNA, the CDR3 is TGTGCCAGCAGTACGAGCGGGGAGCTGTTTTTT. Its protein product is CASSTSGELFF.

CDR3 loop: CASSGGQAPNSPLHF. CDR3 in DNA: TGTGCCAGCAGCGGCGGACAGGCCCCAAATTCACCCCTCCACTTT. The chain is built from TRBV9 and TRBJ1-6; 7 bases are shared with TRBD1. The V segment lost 3 bases and the J segment 7 bases; nucleotides outside the gene matches: 7. Germline assignment: CDR1 SGDLS and CDR2 YYNGEE. CDR3 size: 15 residues.

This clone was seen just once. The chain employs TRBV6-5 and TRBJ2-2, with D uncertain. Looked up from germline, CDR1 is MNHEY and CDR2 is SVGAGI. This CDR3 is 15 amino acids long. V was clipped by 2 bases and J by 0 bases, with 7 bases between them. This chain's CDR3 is CASSYTSTNTGELFF. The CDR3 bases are TGTGCCAGCAGTTACACCTCGACGAACACCGGGGAGCTGTTTTTT.

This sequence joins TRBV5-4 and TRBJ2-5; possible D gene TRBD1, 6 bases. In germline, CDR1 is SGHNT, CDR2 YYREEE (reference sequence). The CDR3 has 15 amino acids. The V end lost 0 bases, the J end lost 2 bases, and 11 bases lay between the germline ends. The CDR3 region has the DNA TGTGCCAGCAGCTTGGACCAGGGGCGGCAAGAGACCCAGTACTTC. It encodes CASSLDQGRQETQYF.

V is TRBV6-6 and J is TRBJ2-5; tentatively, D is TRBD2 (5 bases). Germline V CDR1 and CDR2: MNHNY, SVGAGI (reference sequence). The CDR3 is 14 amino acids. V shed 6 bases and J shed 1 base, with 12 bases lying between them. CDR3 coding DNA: TGTGCCAGCAGGCCCGGACTGCCCCAAGAGACCCAGTACTTC. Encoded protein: CASRPGLPQETQYF.

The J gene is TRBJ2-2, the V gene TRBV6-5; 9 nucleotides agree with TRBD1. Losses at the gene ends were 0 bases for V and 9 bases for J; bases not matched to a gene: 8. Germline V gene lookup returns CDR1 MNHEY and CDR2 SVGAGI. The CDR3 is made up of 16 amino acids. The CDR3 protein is CASSYSGTGLRRELFF. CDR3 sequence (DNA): TGTGCCAGCAGTTACTCGGGGACAGGGCTACGTAGGGAGCTGTTTTTT.

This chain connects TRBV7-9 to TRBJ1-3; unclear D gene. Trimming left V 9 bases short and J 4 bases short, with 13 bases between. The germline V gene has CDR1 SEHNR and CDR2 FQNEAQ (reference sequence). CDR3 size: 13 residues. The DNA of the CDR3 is TGTGCCAGGGGTGGGCCGGAAGGAAACACCATATATTTT. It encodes CARGGPEGNTIYF.

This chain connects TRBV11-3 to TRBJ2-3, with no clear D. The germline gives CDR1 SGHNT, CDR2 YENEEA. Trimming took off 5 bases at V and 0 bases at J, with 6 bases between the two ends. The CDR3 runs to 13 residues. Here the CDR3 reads CASSADSTDTQYF. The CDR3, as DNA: TGTGCCAGCAGCGCAGACAGCACAGATACGCAGTATTTT.

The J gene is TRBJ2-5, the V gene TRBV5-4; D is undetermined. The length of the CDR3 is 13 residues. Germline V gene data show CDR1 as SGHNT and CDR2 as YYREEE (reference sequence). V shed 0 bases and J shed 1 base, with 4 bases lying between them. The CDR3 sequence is CASSLASQETQYF. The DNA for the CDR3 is TGTGCCAGCAGCTTGGCTAGCCAAGAGACCCAGTACTTC.

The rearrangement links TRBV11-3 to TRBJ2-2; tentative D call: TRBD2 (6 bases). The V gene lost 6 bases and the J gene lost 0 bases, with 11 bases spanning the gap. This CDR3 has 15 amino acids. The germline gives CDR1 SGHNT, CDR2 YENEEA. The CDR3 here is CASSGDSANTGELFF. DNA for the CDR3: TGTGCCAGCAGTGGGGACTCCGCGAACACCGGGGAGCTGTTTTTT.

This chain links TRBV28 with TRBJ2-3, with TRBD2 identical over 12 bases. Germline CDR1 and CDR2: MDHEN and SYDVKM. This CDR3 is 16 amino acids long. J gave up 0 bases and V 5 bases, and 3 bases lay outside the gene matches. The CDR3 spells CASSLGLAGSTDTQYF. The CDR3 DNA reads TGTGCCAGCAGTCTCGGACTAGCGGGGAGCACAGATACGCAGTATTTT.

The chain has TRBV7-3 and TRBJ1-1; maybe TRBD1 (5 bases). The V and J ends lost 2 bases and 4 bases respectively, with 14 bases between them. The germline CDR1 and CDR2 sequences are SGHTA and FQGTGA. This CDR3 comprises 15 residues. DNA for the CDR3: TGTGCCAGCAGCTTAGAGGGCCTGGGGGGCACTGAAGCTTTCTTT. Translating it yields CASSLEGLGGTEAFF.

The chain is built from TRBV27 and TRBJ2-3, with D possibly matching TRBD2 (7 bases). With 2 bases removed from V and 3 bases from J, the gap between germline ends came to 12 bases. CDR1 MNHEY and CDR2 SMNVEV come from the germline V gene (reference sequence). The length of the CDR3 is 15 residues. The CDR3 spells CASSLAGARTDTQYF. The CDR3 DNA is TGTGCCAGCAGTTTAGCGGGGGCCAGGACAGATACGCAGTATTTT.

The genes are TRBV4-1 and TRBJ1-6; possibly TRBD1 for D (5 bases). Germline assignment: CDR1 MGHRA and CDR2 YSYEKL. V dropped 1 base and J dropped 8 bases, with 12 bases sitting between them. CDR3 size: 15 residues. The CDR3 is CASSQGPGPDSPLHF. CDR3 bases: TGCGCCAGCAGCCAAGGCCCAGGGCCTGATTCACCCCTCCACTTT.

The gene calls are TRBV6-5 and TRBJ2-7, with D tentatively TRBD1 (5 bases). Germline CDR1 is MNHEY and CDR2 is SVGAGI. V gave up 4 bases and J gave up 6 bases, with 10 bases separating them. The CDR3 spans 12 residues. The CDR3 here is CASSLMGLEQYF. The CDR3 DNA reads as TGTGCCAGCAGTTTGATGGGGCTCGAGCAGTACTTC.

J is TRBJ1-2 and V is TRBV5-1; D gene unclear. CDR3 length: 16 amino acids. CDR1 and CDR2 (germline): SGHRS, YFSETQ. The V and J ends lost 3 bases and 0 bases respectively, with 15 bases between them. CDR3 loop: CASSSGVSGANYGYTF. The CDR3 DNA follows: TGCGCCAGCAGCTCGGGAGTTAGTGGAGCTAACTATGGCTACACCTTC.

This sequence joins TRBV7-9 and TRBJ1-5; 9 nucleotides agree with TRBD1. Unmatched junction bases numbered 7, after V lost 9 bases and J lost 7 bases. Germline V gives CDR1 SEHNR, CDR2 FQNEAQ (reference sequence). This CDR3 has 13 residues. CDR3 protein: CASEQGAGQPQHF. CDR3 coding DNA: TGTGCCAGTGAACAGGGGGCGGGACAGCCCCAGCATTTT.

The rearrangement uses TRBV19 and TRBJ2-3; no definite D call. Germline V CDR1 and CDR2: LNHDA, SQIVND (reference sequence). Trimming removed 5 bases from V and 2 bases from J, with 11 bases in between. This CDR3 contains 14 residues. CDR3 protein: CASSWGSSTDTQYF. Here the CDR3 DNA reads TGTGCCAGTAGTTGGGGTTCCTCCACAGATACGCAGTATTTT.

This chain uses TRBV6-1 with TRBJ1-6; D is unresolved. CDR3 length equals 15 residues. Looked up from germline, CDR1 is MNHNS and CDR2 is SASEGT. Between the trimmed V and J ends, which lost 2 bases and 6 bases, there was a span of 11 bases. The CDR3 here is CASSEFGGSNSPLHF. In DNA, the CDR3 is TGTGCCAGCAGTGAATTTGGAGGATCTAATTCACCCCTCCACTTT.

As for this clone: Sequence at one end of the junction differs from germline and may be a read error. CDR3 sequence reads: CASSPGGRNPEAFF. CDR3 nucleotides: TGTGCCAGCAGCCCCGGGGGGCGGAACCCTGAAGCTTTCTTT. The gene calls are TRBV11-2 and TRBJ1-1; possibly TRBD1 for D (6 bases). Germline V gene lookup returns CDR1 SGHAT and CDR2 FQNNGV. This CDR3 spans 14 amino acids. The full variable domain, with the rest looked up from reference TRBV11-2 and TRBJ1-1, is EAGVAQSPRYKIIEKRQSVAFWCNPISGHATLYWYQQILGQGPKLLIQFQNNGVVDDSQLPKDRFSAERLKGVDSTLKIQPAKLEDSAVYLCASSPGGRNPEAFFGQGTRLTVV.

The CDR3 nucleotides read TGTGCCAGCAGCTTGGCCGGGGGACTAGATCGCGGGGAGCTGTTTTTT. Translation: CASSLAGGLDRGELFF. This sequence joins TRBV5-5 and TRBJ2-2; 8 nucleotides align to TRBD2. CDR1 and CDR2 (germline): SGHKS, YYEKEE (reference sequence). The CDR3 totals 16 residues. The junction had 8 bases not matched to a gene; V was cut back by 0 bases and J by 7 bases. The full variable domain, completed using reference TRBV5-5 and TRBJ2-2, is DAGVTQSPTHLIKTRGQQVTLRCSPISGHKSVSWYQQVLGQGPQFIFQYYEKEERGRGNFPDRFSARQFPNYSSELNVNALLLGDSALYLCASSLAGGLDRGELFFGEGSRLTVL.

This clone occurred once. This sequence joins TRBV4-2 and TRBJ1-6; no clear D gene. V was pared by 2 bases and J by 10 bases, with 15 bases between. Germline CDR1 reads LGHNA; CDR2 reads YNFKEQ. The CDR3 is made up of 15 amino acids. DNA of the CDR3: TGTGCCAGCAGCCAAAAGGGCGGGTCTGGATCACCCCTCCACTTT. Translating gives CASSQKGGSGSPLHF.

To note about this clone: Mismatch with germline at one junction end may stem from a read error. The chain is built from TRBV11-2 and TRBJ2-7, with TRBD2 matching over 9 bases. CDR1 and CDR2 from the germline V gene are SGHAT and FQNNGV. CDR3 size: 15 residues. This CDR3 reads CASSLAGAVVYEQYF. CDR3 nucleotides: TGTGCCAGCAGTTTAGCGGGAGCGGTAGTTTACGAGCAGTACTTC.

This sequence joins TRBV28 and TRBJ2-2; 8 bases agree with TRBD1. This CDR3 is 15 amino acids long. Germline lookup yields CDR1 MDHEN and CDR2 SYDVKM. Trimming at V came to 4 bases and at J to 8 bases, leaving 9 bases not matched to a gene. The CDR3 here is CASSSLTGEVGELFF. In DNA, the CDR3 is TGTGCCAGCAGTTCCCTGACAGGGGAGGTAGGGGAGCTGTTTTTT. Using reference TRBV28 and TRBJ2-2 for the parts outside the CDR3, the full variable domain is DVKVTQSSRYLVKRTGEKVFLECVQDMDHENMFWYRQDPGLGLRLIYFSYDVKMKEKGDIPEGYSVSREKKERFSLILESASTNQTSMYLCASSSLTGEVGELFFGEGSRLTVL.

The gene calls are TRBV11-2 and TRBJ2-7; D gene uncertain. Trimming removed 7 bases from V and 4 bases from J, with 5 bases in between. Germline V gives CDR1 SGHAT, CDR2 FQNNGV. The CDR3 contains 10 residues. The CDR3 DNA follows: TGTGCCAGCATCAAATACGAGCAGTACTTC. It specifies CASIKYEQYF.

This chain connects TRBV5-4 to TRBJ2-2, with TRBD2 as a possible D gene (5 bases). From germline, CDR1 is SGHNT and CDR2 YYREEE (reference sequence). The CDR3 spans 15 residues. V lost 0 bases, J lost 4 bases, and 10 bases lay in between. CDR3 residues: CASSLGGEITGELFF. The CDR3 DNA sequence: TGTGCCAGCAGCTTGGGGGGAGAGATCACCGGGGAGCTGTTTTTT. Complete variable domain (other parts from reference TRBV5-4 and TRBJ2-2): ETGVTQSPTHLIKTRGQQVTLRCSSQSGHNTVSWYQQALGQGPQFIFQYYREEENGRGNFPPRFSGLQFPNYSSELNVNALELDDSALYLCASSLGGEITGELFFGEGSRLTVL.

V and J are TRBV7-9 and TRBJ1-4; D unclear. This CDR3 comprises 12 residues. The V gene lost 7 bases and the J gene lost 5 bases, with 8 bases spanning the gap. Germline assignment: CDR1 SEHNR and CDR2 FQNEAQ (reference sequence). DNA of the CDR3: TGTGCCAGCACGACATTCAATGAAAAACTGTTTTTT. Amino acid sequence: CASTTFNEKLFF.

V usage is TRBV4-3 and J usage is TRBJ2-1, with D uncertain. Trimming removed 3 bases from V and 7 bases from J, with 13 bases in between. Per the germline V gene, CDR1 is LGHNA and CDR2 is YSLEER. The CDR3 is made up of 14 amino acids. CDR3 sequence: CASSHSGRINEQFF. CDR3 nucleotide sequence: TGCGCCAGCAGCCATTCCGGACGAATTAATGAGCAGTTCTTC.